The 17 T cell receptor beta chains given below trace back to one sample, sequenced in a study of T cells after yellow fever vaccination. Each CDR3 protein is one row after TCRdb ran MiXCR on the 5' RACE reads. The profile covers approximately 130,000 distinct CDR3 sequences, with 12% to 15% appearing a single time and roughly 43% taken by the ten largest. Sequencing used CD8+ T cells sorted from PBMCs, obtained 5 days after the yellow fever booster vaccination. The receptors were sampled from a man aged 18 to 29 who received the YFV17D yellow fever vaccine.

The chain joins TRBV13 to TRBJ2-3, with 9 bases fitting TRBD2. This CDR3 has 15 amino acids. Germline CDR1 and CDR2: PRHDT and FYEKMQ (reference sequence). J was trimmed by 6 bases and V by 5 bases; bases with no gene match: 9. CDR3 bases: TGTGCCAGCAGCCACGGAAGCGGGGGGCGGGATACGCAGTATTTT. Its protein product is CASSHGSGGRDTQYF.

This clonotype has a handful of counts. V and J are TRBV20-1 and TRBJ2-1; D ambiguous. The ends were cut back, 0 bases at V and 5 bases at J, with 5 bases in the middle. CDR3 size: 12 residues. Germline V gene data show CDR1 as DFQATT and CDR2 as SNEGSKA (reference sequence). The CDR3 DNA reads TGCAGTGCTAGAGATATGGACAATGAGCAGTTCTTC. Residues: CSARDMDNEQFF.

The chain carries TRBV29-1 and TRBJ1-1; possible D gene TRBD1, 5 bases. The CDR3 is 14 amino acids. Trimming shortened V by 5 bases and J by 3 bases, and 16 bases separated the two germline ends. Germline CDR1 and CDR2: SQVTM and ANQGSEA. The chain's CDR3 is CSVFLGGGDTEAFF. The CDR3 DNA sequence: TGCAGCGTTTTCCTCGGGGGTGGCGACACTGAAGCTTTCTTT.

This clonotype has more than one count but fewer than ten. The V and J genes are TRBV6-2 or TRBV6-3 and TRBJ1-2; unclear D gene. V was cut by 4 bases and J by 1 base, with 7 bases left in between. In germline, CDR1 is MNHEY, CDR2 SVGEGT. The CDR3 extends over 13 amino acids. For the CDR3, the DNA is TGTGCCAGCAGTTTCCAGAGTAACTATGGCTACACCTTC. This gives the protein CASSFQSNYGYTF.

This clonotype was counted between two and nine times. Its ends do not fully match the called genes, so a read error is possible. The J gene is TRBJ1-4, the V gene TRBV7-7; unclear D gene. The CDR3 spans 15 residues. Germline V gene lookup returns CDR1 SSHAT and CDR2 FNYEAQ (reference sequence). In nucleotides, the CDR3 is TGTGCTAGCAGCTTCGGGGTCGGAGACGGTGAAAAACTGTTTTTT. Residues: CASSFGVGDGEKLFF.

This clonotype was picked up many times. The CDR3 is CASSLLVRAGEYNEQFF. Written as DNA, the CDR3 is TGTGCCAGCAGCCTTCTTGTTAGAGCGGGGGAGTACAATGAGCAGTTCTTC. The rearrangement uses TRBV5-6 and TRBJ2-1; 8 positions agree with TRBD2. CDR3 length: 17 residues. The J segment lost 4 bases and the V segment lost 4 bases, leaving 13 bases of the junction unmatched. The germline V gene has CDR1 SGHDT and CDR2 YYEEEE.

This clonotype came up many times. The CDR3 reads CASSRPGLGSYEQYF. The CDR3 DNA reads TGTGCCAGCAGCCGGCCGGGACTTGGCTCCTACGAGCAGTACTTC. The chain recombines TRBV7-2 with TRBJ2-7; D might be TRBD2 (6 bases). The CDR3 consists of 15 residues. In germline, CDR1 is SGHTA, CDR2 FQGNSA. With 5 bases removed from V and 0 bases from J, the gap between germline ends came to 14 bases.

By frequency in the sample, this clonotype is medium-sized. The chain combines TRBV10-2 with TRBJ2-7; D is undetermined. The germline V gene has CDR1 WSHSY and CDR2 SAAADI. Trimming left V 8 bases short and J 2 bases short, with 7 bases between. The CDR3 is made up of 11 amino acids. The CDR3 loop is CASGSPYEQYF. Written as DNA, the CDR3 is TGCGCCAGCGGGTCCCCCTACGAGCAGTACTTC.

This clonotype turned up a few times. This sequence joins TRBV27 and TRBJ2-7; no firm D call. Trimming left V 3 bases short and J 2 bases short, with 8 bases between. CDR1 and CDR2 from the germline V gene are MNHEY and SMNVEV (reference sequence). The CDR3 loop spans 13 amino acids. CDR3 amino acids: CASSFERTYEQYF. DNA for the CDR3: TGTGCCAGCAGTTTCGAGCGAACCTACGAGCAGTACTTC.

This clonotype was found a few times. The V gene is TRBV28, the J gene TRBJ2-5; D is undetermined. Deletions cut 5 bases from V and 2 bases from J, with 18 bases between. The CDR3 is 16 residues long. The germline V gene has CDR1 MDHEN and CDR2 SYDVKM. The CDR3 loop reads CASSPAMLSWQETQYF. CDR3 nucleotides: TGTGCCAGCAGTCCAGCGATGCTGTCGTGGCAAGAGACCCAGTACTTC.

This clonotype appeared a few times. The CDR3 nucleotides read TGCGCCAGCAGCTTTAGCGGGGAGGAGAATGAGCAGTTCTTC. This codes for CASSFSGEENEQFF. V gene TRBV5-1 combines with J gene TRBJ2-1; TRBD2 matches 8 bases. V dropped 2 bases and J dropped 7; count of bases not matched to a gene: 5. The germline gives CDR1 SGHRS, CDR2 YFSETQ. The CDR3 is 14 amino acids.

J is TRBJ2-2 and V is TRBV7-9, with D tentatively TRBD1 (6 bases). The V and J ends lost 6 bases and 3 bases respectively, with 11 bases between them. CDR1 is SEHNR and CDR2 is FQNEAQ in the germline V gene (reference sequence). This CDR3 has 14 amino acids. The DNA for the CDR3 is TGTGCCAGCAGAACAGGGCTGGACACCGGGGAGCTGTTTTTT. Residues: CASRTGLDTGELFF.

The chain couples TRBV7-9 to TRBJ2-2, with 7 positions matching TRBD2. CDR1 and CDR2 (germline): SEHNR, FQNEAQ (reference sequence). V was pared by 0 bases and J by 1 base, with 5 bases of the junction left unmatched. This CDR3 has 17 amino acids. The CDR3 region has the DNA TGTGCCAGCAGCTTAGCGCCCGGGGGGAAGAACACCGGGGAGCTGTTTTTT. This translates into CASSLAPGGKNTGELFF.

This clonotype was detected a few times. The V call is TRBV11-2, the J call TRBJ2-1, with 10 nucleotides matching TRBD2. From germline, CDR1 is SGHAT and CDR2 FQNNGV. The V gene end was trimmed by 4 bases and the J gene end by 6 bases; junction bases not matched to a gene: 6. The CDR3 is 15 amino acids. CDR3 sequence reads: CASSYLAGVSNEQFF. The CDR3 nucleotides are TGTGCCAGCAGCTATCTAGCGGGGGTTTCCAATGAGCAGTTCTTC.

In this sample, this clonotype turned up a few times. The chain combines TRBV25-1 with TRBJ2-2, with TRBD1 matching over 7 bases. This CDR3 is 16 amino acids long. The V gene's germline CDR1 is MGHDK and CDR2 SYGVNS. V lost 4 bases and J lost 4; bases outside the gene matches: 9. This CDR3 is CASSGRQGLSTGELFF. DNA for the CDR3: TGTGCCAGCAGTGGGAGACAGGGATTATCCACCGGGGAGCTGTTTTTT.

This sequence joins TRBV6-5 and TRBJ2-7, with 8 bases identical to TRBD1. The CDR3 sequence is 15 residues long. Germline V lookup: CDR1 MNHEY, CDR2 SVGAGI. V lost 4 bases, J lost 3 bases, and 8 bases stayed unmatched. The chain's CDR3 is CASSSGQGTIYEQYF. The CDR3 DNA reads TGTGCCAGCAGTTCCGGACAGGGAACGATCTACGAGCAGTACTTC.

The rearrangement links TRBV15 to TRBJ2-1; TRBD1 matches 7 bases. CDR1 and CDR2 from the germline V gene are LNHNV and YYDKDF (reference sequence). V dropped 0 bases and J dropped 1; count of bases not matched to a gene: 3. This CDR3 is built from 16 residues. The CDR3 DNA follows: TGTGCCACCAGCAGAGAAAGGGGGCCGTCCTACAATGAGCAGTTCTTC. Its translation: CATSRERGPSYNEQFF.